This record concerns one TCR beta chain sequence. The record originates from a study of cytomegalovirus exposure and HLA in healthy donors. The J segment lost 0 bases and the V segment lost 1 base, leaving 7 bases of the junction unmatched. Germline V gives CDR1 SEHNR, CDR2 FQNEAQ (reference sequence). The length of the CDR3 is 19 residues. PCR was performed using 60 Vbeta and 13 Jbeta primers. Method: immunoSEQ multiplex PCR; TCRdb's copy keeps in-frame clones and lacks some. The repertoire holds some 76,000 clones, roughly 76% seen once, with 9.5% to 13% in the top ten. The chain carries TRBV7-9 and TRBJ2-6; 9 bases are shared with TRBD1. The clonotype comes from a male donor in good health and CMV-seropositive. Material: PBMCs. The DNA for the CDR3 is TGTGCCAGCAGCTTAGGCCGGGACAGGGCCGTCTCTGGGGCCAACGTCCTGACTTTC. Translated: CASSLGRDRAVSGANVLTF.